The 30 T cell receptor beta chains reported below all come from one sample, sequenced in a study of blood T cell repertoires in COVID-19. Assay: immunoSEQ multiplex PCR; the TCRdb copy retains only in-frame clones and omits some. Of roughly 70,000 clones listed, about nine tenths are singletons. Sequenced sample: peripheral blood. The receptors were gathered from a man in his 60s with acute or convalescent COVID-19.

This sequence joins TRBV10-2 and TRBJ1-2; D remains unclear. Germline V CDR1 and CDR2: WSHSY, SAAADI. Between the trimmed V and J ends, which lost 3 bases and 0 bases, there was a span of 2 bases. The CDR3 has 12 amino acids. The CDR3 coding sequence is TGCGCCAGCAGTGACACTAACTATGGCTACACCTTC. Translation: CASSDTNYGYTF.

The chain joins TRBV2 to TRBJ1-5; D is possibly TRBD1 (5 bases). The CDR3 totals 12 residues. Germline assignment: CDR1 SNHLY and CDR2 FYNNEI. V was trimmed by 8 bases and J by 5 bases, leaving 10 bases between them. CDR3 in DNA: TGTGCCAGCGGGGGGAGGGATCAGCCCCAGCATTTT. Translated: CASGGRDQPQHF. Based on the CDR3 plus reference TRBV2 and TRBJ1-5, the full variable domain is EPEVTQTPSHQVTQMGQEVILRCVPISNHLYFYWYRQILGQKVEFLVSFYNNEISEKSEIFDDQFSVERPDGSNFTLKIRSTKLEDSAMYFCASGGRDQPQHFGDGTRLSIL.

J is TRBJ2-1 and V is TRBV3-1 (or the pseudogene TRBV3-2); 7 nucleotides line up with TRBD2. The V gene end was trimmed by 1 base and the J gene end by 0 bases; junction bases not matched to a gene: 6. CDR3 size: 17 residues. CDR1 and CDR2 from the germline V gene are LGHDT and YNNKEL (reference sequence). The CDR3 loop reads CASSQVSGPSSYNEQFF. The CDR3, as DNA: TGTGCCAGCAGCCAAGTTAGCGGGCCCAGCTCCTACAATGAGCAGTTCTTC.

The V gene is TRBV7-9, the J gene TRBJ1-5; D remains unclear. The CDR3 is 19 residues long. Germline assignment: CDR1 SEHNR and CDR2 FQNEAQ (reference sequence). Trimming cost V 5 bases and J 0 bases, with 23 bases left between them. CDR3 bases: TGTGCCAGCAGCAAAGAAACCCGCACCGCAGGTTATAGCAATCAGCCCCAGCATTTT. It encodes CASSKETRTAGYSNQPQHF.

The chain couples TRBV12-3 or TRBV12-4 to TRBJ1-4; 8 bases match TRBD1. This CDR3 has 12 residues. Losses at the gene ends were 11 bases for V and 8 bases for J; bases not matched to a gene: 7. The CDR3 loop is CAGTGGKEKLFF. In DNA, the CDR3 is TGTGCCGGTACAGGGGGGAAGGAAAAACTGTTTTTT.

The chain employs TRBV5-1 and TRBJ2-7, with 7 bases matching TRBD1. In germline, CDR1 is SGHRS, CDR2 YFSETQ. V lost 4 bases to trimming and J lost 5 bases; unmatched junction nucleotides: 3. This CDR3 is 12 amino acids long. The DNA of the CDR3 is TGCGCCAGCAGCGGACAGGCCCACGAGCAGTACTTC. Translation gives CASSGQAHEQYF.

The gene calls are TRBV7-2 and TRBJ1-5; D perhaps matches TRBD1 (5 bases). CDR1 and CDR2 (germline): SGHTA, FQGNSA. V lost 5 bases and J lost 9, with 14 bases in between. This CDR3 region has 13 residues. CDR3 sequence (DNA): TGTGCCAGCAGCCCGCCGTGGAGGGGGCCCCAGCATTTT. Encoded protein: CASSPPWRGPQHF.

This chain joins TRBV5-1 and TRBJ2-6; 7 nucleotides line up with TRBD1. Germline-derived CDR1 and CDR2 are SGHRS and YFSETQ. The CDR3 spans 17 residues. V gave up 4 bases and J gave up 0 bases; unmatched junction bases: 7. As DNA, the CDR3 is TGCGCCAGCAGCCGGGACAGCGTAGACTCTGGGGCCAACGTCCTGACTTTC. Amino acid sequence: CASSRDSVDSGANVLTF.

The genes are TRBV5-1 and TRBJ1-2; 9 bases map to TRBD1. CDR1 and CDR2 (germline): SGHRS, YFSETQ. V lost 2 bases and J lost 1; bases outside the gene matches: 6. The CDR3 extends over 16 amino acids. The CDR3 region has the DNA TGCGCCAGCAGCTTCAAAACAGGGGGCTTTAACTATGGCTACACCTTC. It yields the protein CASSFKTGGFNYGYTF.

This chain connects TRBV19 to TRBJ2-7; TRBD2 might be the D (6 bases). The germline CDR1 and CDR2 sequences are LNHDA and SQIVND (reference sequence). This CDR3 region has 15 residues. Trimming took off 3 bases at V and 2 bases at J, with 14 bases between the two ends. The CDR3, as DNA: TGTGCCAGTAGTATTCCCGGGACTTTGACCTACGAGCAGTACTTC. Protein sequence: CASSIPGTLTYEQYF. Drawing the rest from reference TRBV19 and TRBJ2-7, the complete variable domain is DGGITQSPKYLFRKEGQNVTLSCEQNLNHDAMYWYRQDPGQGLRLIYYSQIVNDFQKGDIAEGYSVSREKKESFPLTVTSAQKNPTAFYLCASSIPGTLTYEQYFGPGTRLTVT.

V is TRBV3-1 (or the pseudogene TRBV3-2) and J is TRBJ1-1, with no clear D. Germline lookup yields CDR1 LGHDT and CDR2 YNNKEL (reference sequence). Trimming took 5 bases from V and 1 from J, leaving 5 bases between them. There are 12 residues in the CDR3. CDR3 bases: TGTGCCAGCAGCTACAGGAACACTGAAGCTTTCTTT. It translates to CASSYRNTEAFF.

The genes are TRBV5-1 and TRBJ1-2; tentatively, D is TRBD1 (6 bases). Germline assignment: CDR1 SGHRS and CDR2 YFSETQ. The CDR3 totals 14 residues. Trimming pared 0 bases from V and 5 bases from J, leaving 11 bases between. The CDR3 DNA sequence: TGCGCCAGCAGCTTGGACTCCACAGGGTATGGCTACACCTTC. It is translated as CASSLDSTGYGYTF.

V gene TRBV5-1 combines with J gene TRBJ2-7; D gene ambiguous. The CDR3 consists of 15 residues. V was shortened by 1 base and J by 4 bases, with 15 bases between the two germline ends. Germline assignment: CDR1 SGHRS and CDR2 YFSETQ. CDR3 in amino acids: CASSLSVQSPYEQYF. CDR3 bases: TGCGCCAGCAGCTTGTCAGTACAGTCACCTTACGAGCAGTACTTC.

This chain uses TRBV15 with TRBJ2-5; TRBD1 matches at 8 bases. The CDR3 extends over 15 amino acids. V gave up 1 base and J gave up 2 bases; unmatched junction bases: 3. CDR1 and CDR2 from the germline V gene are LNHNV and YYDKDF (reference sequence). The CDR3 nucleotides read TGTGCCACCAGCAGAGCAACAGGGGGACAAGAGACCCAGTACTTC. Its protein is CATSRATGGQETQYF. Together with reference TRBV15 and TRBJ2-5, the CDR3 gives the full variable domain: DAMVIQNPRYQVTQFGKPVTLSCSQTLNHNVMYWYQQKSSQAPKLLFHYYDKDFNNEADTPDNFQSRRPNTSFCFLDIRSPGLGDTAMYLCATSRATGGQETQYFGPGTRLLVL.

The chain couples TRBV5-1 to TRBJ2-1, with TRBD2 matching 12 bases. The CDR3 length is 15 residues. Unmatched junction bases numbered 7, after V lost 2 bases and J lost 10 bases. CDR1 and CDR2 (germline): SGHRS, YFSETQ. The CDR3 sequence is CASSFLAGGSQEQFF. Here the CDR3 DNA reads TGCGCCAGCAGCTTTCTAGCGGGGGGGTCTCAGGAGCAGTTCTTC.

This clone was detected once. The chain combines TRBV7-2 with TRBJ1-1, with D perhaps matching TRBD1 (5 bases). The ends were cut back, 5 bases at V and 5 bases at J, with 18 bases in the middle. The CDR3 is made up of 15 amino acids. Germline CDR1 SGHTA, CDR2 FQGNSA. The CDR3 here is CASSPTRGGITEAFF. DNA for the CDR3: TGTGCCAGCAGCCCAACCCGGGGGGGGATAACTGAAGCTTTCTTT. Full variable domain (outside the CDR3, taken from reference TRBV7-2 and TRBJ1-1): GAGVSQSPSNKVTEKGKDVELRCDPISGHTALYWYRQSLGQGLEFLIYFQGNSAPDKSGLPSDRFSAERTGGSVSTLTIQRTQQEDSAVYLCASSPTRGGITEAFFGQGTRLTVV.

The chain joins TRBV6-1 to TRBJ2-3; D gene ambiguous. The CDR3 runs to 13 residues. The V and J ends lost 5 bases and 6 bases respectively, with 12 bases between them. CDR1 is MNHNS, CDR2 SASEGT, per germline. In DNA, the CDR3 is TGTGCCAGCAGTTATTTCCTCGCGGATACGCAGTATTTT. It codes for CASSYFLADTQYF.

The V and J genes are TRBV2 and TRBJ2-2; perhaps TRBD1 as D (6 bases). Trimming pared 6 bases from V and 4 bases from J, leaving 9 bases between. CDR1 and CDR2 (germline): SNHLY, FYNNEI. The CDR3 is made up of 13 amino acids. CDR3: CASRQGPTGELFF. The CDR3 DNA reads TGTGCCAGCAGGCAGGGGCCCACCGGGGAGCTGTTTTTT.

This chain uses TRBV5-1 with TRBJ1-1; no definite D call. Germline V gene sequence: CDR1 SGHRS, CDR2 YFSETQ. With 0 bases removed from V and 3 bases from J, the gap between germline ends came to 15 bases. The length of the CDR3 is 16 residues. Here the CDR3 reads CASSLGLNFGDTEAFF. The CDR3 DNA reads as TGCGCCAGCAGCTTGGGACTAAATTTCGGCGACACTGAAGCTTTCTTT.

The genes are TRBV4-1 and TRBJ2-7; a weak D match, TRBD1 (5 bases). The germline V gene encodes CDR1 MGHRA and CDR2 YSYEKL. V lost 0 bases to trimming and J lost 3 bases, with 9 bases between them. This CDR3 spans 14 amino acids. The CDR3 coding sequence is TGCGCCAGCAGCCAAGATAGACAGTTCTACGAGCAGTACTTC. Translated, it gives CASSQDRQFYEQYF.

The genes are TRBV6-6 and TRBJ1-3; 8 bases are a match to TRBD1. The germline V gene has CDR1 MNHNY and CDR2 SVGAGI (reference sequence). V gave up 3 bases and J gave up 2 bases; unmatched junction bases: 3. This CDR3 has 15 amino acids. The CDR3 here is CASSYTDRAGNTIYF. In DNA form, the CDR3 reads TGTGCCAGCAGTTATACGGACAGGGCTGGAAACACCATATATTTT.

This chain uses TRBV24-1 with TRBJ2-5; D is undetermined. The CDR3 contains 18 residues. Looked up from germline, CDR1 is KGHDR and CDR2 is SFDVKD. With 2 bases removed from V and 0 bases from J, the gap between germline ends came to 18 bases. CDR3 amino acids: CATSDSQQEDGYQETQYF. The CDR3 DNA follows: TGTGCCACCAGTGATTCCCAACAAGAAGACGGGTACCAAGAGACCCAGTACTTC.

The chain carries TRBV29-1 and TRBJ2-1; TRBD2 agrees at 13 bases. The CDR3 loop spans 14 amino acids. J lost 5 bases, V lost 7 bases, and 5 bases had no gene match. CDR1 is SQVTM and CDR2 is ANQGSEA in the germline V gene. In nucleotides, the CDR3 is TGCAGCGCCGCGGGACTAGCGGGGCACAATGAGCAGTTCTTC. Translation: CSAAGLAGHNEQFF.

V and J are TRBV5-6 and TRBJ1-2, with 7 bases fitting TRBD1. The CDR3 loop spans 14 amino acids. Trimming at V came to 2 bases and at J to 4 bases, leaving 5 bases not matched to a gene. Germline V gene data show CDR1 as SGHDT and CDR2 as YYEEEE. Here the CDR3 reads CASSLGGVSYGYTF. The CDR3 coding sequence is TGTGCCAGCAGCTTAGGGGGCGTGAGCTATGGCTACACCTTC.

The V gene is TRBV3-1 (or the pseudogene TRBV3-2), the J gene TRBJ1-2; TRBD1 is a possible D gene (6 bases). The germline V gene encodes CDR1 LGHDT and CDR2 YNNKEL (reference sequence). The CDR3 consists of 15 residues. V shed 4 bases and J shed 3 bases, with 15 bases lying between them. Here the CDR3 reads CASSRGGGNDYGYTF. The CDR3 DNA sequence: TGTGCCAGCAGCCGCGGTGGGGGCAACGACTATGGCTACACCTTC.

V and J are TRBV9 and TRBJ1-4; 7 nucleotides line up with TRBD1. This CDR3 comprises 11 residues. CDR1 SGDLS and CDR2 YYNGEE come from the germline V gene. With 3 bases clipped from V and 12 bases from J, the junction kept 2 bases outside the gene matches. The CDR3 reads CASSGDSELFF. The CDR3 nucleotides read TGTGCCAGCAGCGGGGACAGCGAACTGTTTTTT.

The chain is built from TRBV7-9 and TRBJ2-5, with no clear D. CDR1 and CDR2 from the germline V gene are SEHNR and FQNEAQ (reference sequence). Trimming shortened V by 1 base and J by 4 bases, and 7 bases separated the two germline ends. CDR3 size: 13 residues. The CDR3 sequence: CASSLVAPETQYF. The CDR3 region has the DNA TGTGCCAGCAGCTTAGTGGCTCCAGAGACCCAGTACTTC.

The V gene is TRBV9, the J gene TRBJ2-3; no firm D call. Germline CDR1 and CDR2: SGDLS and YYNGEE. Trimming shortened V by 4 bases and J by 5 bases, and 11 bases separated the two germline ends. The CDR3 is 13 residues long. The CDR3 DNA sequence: TGTGCCAGCAGCCTCCCCAGAGGAGATACGCAGTATTTT. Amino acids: CASSLPRGDTQYF.

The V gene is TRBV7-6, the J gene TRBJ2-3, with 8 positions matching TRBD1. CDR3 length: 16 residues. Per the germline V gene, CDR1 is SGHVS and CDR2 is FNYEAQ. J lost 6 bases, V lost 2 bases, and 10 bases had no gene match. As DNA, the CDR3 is TGTGCCAGCAGCTTAAGGGGACGGACAGGGACGGATACGCAGTATTTT. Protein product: CASSLRGRTGTDTQYF.

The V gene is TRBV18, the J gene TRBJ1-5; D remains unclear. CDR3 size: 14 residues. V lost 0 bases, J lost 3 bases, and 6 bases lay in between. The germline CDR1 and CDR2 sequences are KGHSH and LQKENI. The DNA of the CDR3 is TGTGCCAGCTCACCACCGACATACAATCAGCCCCAGCATTTT. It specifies CASSPPTYNQPQHF.